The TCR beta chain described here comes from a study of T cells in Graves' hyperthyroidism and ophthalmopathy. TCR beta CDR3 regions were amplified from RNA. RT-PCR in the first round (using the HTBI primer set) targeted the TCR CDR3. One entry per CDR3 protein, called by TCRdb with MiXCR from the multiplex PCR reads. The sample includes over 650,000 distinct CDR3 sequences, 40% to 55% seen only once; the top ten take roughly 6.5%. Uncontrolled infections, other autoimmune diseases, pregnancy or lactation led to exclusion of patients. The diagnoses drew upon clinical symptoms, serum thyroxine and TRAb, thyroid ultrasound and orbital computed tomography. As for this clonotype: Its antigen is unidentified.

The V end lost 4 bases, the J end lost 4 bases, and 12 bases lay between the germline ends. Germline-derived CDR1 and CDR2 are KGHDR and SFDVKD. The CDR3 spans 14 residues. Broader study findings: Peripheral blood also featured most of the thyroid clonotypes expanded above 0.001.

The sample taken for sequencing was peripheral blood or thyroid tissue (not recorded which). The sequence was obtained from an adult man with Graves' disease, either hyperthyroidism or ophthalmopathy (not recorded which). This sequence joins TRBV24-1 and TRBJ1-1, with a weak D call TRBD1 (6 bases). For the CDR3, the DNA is TGTGCCACCAGTGAAACCGGGACAACCACTGAAGCTTTCTTT. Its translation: CATSETGTTTEAFF.